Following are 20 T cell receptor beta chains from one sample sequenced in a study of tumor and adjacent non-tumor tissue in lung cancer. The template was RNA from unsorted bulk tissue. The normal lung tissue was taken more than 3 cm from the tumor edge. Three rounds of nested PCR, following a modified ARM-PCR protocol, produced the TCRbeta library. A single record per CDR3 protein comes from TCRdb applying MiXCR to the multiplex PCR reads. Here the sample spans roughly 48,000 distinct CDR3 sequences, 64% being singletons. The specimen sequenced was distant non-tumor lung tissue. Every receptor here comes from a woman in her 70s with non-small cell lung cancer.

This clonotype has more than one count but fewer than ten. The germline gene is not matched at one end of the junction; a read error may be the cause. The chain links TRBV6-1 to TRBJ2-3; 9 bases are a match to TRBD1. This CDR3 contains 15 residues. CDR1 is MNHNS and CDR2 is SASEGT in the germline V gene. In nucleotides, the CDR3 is TGTGCCAGCAGGGACGACCTGGACAGGGGAGATACGCGGTATTTT. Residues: CASRDDLDRGDTRYF.

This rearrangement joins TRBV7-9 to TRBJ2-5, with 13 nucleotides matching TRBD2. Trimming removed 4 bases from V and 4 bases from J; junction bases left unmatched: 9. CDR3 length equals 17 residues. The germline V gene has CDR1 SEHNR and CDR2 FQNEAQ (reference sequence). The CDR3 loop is CASSYGTSGKGGETQYF. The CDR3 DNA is TGTGCCAGCAGCTACGGGACTAGCGGGAAGGGGGGAGAGACCCAGTACTTC.

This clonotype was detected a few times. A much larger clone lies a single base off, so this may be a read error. The CDR3 DNA sequence: TGTGCCAGCAGCCCTCTCTTCGGTAAGTACACAGGGGCCGAATACAATGAGCAGTTCTTC. This codes for CASSPLFGKYTGAEYNEQFF. This sequence joins TRBV6-5 and TRBJ2-1; the match to TRBD1 covers 7 bases. V trimming: 6 bases; J trimming: 4 bases; junction bases outside the gene matches: 24. CDR1 and CDR2 from the germline V gene are MNHEY and SVGAGI. This CDR3 region has 20 residues.

The CDR3 sequence: CASSTLAPSRRQYF. CDR3 nucleotide sequence: TGCGCCAGCAGTACGCTAGCGCCTAGTCGACGGCAGTACTTC. The chain recombines TRBV10-2 with TRBJ2-7; a weak D match, TRBD2 (6 bases). CDR1 WSHSY and CDR2 SAAADI come from the germline V gene. The CDR3 covers 14 residues. The V end lost 5 bases, the J end lost 9 bases, and 20 bases lay between the germline ends.

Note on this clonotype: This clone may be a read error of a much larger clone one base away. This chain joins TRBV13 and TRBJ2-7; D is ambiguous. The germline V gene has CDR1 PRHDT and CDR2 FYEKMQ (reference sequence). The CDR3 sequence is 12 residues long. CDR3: CAGSRGTYEQYF. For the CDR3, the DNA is TGTGCCGGCAGCCGCGGTACCTACGAGCAGTACTTC.

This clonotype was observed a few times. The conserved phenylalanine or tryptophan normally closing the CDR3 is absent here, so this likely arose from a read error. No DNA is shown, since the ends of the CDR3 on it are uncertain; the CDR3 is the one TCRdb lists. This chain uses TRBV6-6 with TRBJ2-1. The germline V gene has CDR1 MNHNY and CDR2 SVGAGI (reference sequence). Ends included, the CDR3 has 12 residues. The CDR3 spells CASSYGVNEQLI.

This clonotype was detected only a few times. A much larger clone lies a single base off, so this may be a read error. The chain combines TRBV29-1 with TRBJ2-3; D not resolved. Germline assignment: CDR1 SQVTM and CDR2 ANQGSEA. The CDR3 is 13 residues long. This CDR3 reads CSVEVLGSDMQYF. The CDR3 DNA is TGCAGCGTTGAAGTTCTGGGGTCAGATATGCAGTATTTT.

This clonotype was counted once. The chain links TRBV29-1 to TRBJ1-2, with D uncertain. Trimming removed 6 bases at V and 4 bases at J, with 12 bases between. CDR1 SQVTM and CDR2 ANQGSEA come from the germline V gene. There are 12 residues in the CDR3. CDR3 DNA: TGCAGCGTAAGGGCCGGGGTCTATGGCTACACCTTC. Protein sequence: CSVRAGVYGYTF.

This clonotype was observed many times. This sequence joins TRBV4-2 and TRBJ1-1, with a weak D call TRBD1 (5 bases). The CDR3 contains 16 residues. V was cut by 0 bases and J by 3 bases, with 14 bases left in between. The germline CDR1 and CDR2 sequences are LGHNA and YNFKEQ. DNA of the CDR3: TGTGCCAGCAGCCAAGATCGGGTTGGGGGAGACACTGAAGCTTTCTTT. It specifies CASSQDRVGGDTEAFF.

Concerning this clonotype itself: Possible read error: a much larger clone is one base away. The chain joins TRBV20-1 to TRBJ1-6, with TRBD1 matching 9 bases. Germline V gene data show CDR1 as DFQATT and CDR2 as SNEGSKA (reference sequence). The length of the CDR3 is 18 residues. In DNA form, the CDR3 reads TGCAGTCCTAGAAACACGGGGACAGGGTTTTACTATAATTCACCCCTCCACTTT. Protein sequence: CSPRNTGTGFYYNSPLHF.

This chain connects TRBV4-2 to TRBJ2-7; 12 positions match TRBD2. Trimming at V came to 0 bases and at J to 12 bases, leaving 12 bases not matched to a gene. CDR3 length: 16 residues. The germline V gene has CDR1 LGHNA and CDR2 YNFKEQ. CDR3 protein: CASSQDQTSGSNKRYF. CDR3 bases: TGTGCCAGCAGCCAAGATCAGACTAGCGGGAGTAACAAGCGGTACTTC.

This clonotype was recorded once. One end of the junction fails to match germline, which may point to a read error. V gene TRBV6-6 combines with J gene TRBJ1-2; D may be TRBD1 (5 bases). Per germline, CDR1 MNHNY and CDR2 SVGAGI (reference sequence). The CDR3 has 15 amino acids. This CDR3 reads CPSIDRLLSKNGYTF. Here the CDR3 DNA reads TGTCCCAGCATCGACAGACTACTCAGTAAGAATGGCTACACCTTC.

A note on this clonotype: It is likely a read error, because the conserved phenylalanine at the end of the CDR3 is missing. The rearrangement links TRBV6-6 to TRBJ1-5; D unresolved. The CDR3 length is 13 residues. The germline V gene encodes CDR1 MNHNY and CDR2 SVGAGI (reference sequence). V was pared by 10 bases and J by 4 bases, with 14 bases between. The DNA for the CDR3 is TGTGCCAACAACGCGGACCCAAATCAGCCCCAGCATCTT. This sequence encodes CANNADPNQPQHL.

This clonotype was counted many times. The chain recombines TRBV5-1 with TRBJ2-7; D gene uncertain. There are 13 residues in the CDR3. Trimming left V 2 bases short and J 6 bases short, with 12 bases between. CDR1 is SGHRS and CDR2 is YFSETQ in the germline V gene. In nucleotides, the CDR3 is TGCGCCAGCAGCTTATCGACTCCGTCCGAGCAGTACTTC. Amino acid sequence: CASSLSTPSEQYF.

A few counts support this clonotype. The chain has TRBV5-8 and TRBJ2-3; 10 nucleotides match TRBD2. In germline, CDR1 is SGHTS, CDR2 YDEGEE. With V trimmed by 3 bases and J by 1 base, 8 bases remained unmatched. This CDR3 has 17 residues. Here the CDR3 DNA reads TGTGCCAGCAGCTGGGGCGCCGGACTAGCGGGCACAGATACGCAGTATTTT. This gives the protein CASSWGAGLAGTDTQYF.

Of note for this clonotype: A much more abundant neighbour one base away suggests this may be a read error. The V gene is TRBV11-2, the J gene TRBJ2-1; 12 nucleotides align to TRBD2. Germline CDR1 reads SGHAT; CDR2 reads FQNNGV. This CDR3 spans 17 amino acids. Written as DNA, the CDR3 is TGTGACAGCAGCTTAGAACTAGCGGGAGGTTCCTACAATGAGCAGTTCTTC. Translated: CDSSLELAGGSYNEQFF.

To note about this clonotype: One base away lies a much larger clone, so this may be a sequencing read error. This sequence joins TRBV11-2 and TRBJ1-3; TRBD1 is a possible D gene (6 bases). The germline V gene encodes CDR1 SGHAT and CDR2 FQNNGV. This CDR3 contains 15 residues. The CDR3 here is CASSPTGFSGNTVYF. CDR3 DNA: TGTGCCAGCAGCCCCACAGGGTTCTCTGGAAACACCGTATATTTT.

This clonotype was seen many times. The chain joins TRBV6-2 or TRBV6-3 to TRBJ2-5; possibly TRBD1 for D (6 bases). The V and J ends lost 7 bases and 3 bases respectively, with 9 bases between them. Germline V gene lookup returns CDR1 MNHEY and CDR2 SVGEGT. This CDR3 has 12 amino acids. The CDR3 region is CASTRTEETQYF. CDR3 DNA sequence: TGTGCCAGCACCAGGACAGAAGAGACCCAGTACTTC.

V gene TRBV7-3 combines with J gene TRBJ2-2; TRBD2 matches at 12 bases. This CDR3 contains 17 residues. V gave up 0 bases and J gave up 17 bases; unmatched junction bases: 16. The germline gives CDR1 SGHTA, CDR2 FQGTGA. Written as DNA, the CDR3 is TGTGCCAGCAGCTTAACCACTAGCGGGAGGAACACCGGGGAACTATTTTTT. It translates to CASSLTTSGRNTGELFF.

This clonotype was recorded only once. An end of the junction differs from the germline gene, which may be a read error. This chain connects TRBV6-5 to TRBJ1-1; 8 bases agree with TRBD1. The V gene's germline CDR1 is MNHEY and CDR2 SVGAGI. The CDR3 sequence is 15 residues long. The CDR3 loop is CASILTGGVNTKAFF. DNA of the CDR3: TGTGCCAGCATATTAACAGGGGGGGTGAACACTAAAGCTTTCTTC.